This T cell receptor (beta chain) came from a study of PD-1 blockade in classical Hodgkin lymphoma. The study's findings and limits: Repertoire differences have undefined causes, possibly disease activity or prior therapy. Newly diagnosed patients were said to have less baseline TCR diversity than healthy donors did. Exclusion was applied to patients who started nivolumab under 1 year after ASCT.

A remark on this clone: Its antigen is still unknown.

Brentuximab vedotin exposure varied, and every patient relapsed after autologous stem cell transplantation. Assay used: immunoSEQ multiplex PCR; TCRdb lists only in-frame clones, some missing. The table records approximately 100,000 clones, roughly 90% of them present only once. Germline CDR1 and CDR2: MNHNY and SVGAGI (reference sequence). This CDR3 region has 14 residues. V was shortened by 2 bases and J by 5 bases, with 13 bases between the two germline ends. This chain joins TRBV6-6 and TRBJ2-7, with D unclear. The source was peripheral blood mononuclear cells (PBMCs), collected before the second cycle of nivolumab. This receptor was identified in a human donor with classical Hodgkin lymphoma. This CDR3 is CASSYRQESNEQYF. CDR3 sequence (DNA): TGTGCCAGCAGTTACCGGCAGGAATCGAACGAGCAGTACTTC.